The clone carrying this T cell receptor beta chain came up many times. Losses at the gene ends were 5 bases for V and 4 bases for J; bases not matched to a gene: 2. The CDR3 is 15 amino acids. Germline lookup yields CDR1 LNHDA and CDR2 SQIVND (reference sequence). This sample stems from a study of T cells after posttransplantation cyclophosphamide. Clones were sequenced by immunoSEQ multiplex PCR, and TCRdb holds only the in-frame ones, with some missing. The specimen has more than 20,000 clones, none found just once. The chain recombines TRBV19 with TRBJ2-3; 14 bases map to TRBD2. Sequenced: PBMCs. The source is a man aged 50 to 60 in good health, CMV-negative, and a related stem cell transplant donor. The CDR3 DNA sequence: TGTGCCAGTAGTGGACTAGCGGGAGGCGCAGATACGCAGTATTTT. Encoded protein: CASSGLAGGADTQYF.